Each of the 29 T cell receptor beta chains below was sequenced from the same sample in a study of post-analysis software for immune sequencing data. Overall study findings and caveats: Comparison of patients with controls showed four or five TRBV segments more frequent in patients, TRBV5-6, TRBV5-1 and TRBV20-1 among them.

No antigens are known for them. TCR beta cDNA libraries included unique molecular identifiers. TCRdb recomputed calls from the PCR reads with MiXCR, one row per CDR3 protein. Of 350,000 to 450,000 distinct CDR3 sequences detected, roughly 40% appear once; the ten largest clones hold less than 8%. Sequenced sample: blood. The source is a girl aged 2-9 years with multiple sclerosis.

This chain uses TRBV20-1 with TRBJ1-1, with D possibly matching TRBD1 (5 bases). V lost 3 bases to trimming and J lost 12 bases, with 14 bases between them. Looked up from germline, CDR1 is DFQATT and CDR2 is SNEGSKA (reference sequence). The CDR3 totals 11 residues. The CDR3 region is CSASERDRTFF. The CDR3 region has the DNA TGCAGTGCTAGCGAGCGAGACAGAACTTTCTTT.

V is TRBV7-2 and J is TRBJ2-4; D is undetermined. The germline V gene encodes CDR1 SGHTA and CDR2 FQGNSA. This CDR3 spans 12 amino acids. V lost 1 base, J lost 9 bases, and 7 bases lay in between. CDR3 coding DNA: TGTGCCAGCAGCTTAGTAGAGAGCATTCAGTACTTC. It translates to CASSLVESIQYF.

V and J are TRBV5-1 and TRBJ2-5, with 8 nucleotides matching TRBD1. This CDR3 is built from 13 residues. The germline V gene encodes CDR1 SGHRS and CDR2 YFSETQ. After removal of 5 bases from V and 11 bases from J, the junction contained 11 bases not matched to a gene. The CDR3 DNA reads TGCGCCAGCAGTAATCAGGGGGCGAATGAGCAGTACTTC. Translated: CASSNQGANEQYF.

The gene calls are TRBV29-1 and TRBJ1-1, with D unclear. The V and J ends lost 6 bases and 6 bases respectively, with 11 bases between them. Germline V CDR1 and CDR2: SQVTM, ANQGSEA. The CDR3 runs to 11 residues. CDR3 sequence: CSVSTISEAFF. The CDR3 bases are TGCAGCGTGTCGACGATATCTGAAGCTTTCTTT. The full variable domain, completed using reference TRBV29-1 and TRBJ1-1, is SAVISQKPSRDICQRGTSLTIQCQVDSQVTMMFWYRQQPGQSLTLIATANQGSEATYESGFVIDKFPISRPNLTFSTLTVSNMSPEDSSIYLCSVSTISEAFFGQGTRLTVV.

Here the CDR3 reads CASSLEGGTRSGPQHF. The CDR3 DNA is TGTGCCAGCAGCTTGGAAGGCGGAACACGGTCGGGGCCCCAGCATTTT. This chain connects TRBV5-5 to TRBJ1-5, with D unresolved. Germline V gives CDR1 SGHKS, CDR2 YYEKEE (reference sequence). The CDR3 loop spans 16 amino acids. Deletions cut 0 bases from V and 9 bases from J, with 19 bases between. The full variable domain, its missing parts supplied by reference TRBV5-5 and TRBJ1-5, is DAGVTQSPTHLIKTRGQQVTLRCSPISGHKSVSWYQQVLGQGPQFIFQYYEKEERGRGNFPDRFSARQFPNYSSELNVNALLLGDSALYLCASSLEGGTRSGPQHFGDGTRLSIL.

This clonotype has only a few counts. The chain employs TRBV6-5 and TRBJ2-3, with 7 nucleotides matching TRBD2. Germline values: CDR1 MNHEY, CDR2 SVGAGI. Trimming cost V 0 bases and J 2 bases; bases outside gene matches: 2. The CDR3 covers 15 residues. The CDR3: CASSYSGLNTDTQYF. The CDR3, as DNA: TGTGCCAGCAGTTACTCGGGACTAAACACAGATACGCAGTATTTT.

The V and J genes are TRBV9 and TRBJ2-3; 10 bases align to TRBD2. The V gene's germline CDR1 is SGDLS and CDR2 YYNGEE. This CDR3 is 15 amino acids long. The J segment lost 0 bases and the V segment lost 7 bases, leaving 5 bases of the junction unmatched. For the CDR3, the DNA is TGTGCCAGCCACACTAGCGGGATTAGCACAGATACGCAGTATTTT. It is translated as CASHTSGISTDTQYF.

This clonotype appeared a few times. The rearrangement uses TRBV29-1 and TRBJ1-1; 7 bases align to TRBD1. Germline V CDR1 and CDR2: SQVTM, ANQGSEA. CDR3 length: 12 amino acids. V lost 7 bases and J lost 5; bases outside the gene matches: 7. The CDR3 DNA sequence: TGCAGCGCATTACAGGGGATTACTGAAGCTTTCTTT. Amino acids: CSALQGITEAFF.

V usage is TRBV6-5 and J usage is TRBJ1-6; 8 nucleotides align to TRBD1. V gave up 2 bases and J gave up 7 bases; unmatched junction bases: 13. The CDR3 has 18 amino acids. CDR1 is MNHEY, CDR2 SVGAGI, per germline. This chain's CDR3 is CASSYARGTGLRNSPLHF. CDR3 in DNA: TGTGCCAGCAGTTACGCTAGGGGGACAGGCCTAAGAAATTCACCCCTCCACTTT.

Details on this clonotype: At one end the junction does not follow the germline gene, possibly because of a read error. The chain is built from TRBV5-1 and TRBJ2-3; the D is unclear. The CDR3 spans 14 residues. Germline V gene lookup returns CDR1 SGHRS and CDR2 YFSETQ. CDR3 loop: CASNLAGLTDTQYF. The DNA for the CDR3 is TGCGCCAGCAACTTGGCCGGGTTGACAGATACGCAGTATTTT.

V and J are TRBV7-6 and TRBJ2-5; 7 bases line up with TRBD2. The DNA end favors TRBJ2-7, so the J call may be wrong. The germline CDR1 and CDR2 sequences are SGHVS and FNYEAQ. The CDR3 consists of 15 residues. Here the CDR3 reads CASSLAPAGEIEQYF. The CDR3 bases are TGTGCCAGCAGCTTAGCGCCGGCGGGAGAAATCGAGCAGTACTTC.

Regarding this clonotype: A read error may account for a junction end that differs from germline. The CDR3, as DNA: TGCGCCAGCAGCTTGGACGGGTACACTGAGCAGTTCTTC. It encodes CASSLDGYTEQFF. The rearrangement uses TRBV5-1 and TRBJ2-1; no clear D gene. Germline CDR1 and CDR2: SGHRS and YFSETQ. The CDR3 consists of 13 residues.

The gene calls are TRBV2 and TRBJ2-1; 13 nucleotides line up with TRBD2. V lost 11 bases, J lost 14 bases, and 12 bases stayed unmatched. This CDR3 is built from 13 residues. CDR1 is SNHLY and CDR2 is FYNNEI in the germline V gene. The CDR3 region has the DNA TGTGCCCTACGGACTAGCGGGAGCCACAGGGAGTTCTTC. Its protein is CALRTSGSHREFF.

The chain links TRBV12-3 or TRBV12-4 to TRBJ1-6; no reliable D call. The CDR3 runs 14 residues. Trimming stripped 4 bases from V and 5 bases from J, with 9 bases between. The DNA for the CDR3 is TGTGCCAGCAGTTCGGCGGGAAATAATTCACCCCTCCACTTT. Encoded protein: CASSSAGNNSPLHF.

The CDR3 DNA is TGCGCCAGCAGCCAAGACCGCGGGAGTGCCTACAATGAGCAGTTCTTC. Residues: CASSQDRGSAYNEQFF. This chain links TRBV4-3 with TRBJ2-1; 7 nucleotides match TRBD2. With 0 bases clipped from V and 2 bases from J, the junction kept 4 bases outside the gene matches. Germline CDR1 and CDR2: LGHNA and YSLEER. The CDR3 totals 16 residues.

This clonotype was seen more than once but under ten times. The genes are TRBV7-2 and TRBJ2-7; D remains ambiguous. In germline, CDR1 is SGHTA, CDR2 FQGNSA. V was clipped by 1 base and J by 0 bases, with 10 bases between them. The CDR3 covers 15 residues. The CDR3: CASSLVSASSYEQYF. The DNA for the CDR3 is TGTGCCAGCAGCTTAGTTTCTGCCAGCTCCTACGAGCAGTACTTC.

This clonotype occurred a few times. The CDR3, as DNA: TGTGCCAGCAGCGCAACATGGGACTACAATGAGCAGTTCTTC. Translation: CASSATWDYNEQFF. The rearrangement uses TRBV6-1 and TRBJ2-1; D call uncertain. This CDR3 spans 14 amino acids. Trimming shortened V by 6 bases and J by 3 bases, and 12 bases separated the two germline ends. CDR1 MNHNS and CDR2 SASEGT come from the germline V gene.

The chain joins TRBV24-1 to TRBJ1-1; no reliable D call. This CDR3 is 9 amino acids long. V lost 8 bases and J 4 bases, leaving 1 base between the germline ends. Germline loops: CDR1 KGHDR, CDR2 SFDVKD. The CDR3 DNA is TGTGCCACCATCACTGAAGCTTTCTTT. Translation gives CATITEAFF.

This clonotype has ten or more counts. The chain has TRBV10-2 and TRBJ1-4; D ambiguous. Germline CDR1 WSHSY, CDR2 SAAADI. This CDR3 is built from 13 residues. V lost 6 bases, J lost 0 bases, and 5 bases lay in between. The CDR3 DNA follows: TGCGCCAGCAGGTTGGCAACTAATGAAAAACTGTTTTTT. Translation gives CASRLATNEKLFF.

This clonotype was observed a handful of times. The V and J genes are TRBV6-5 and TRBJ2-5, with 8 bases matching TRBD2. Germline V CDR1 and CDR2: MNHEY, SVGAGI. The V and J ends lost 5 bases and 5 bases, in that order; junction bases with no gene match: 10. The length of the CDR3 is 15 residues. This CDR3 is CASSTSGSGRETQYF. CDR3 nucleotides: TGTGCCAGCAGTACGAGCGGGAGCGGTAGGGAGACCCAGTACTTC.

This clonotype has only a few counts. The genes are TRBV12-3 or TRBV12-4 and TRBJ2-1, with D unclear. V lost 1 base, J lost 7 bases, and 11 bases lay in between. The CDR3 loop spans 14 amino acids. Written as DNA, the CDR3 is TGTGCCAGCAGTTTAGTTGGCCACGGGAATGAGCAGTTCTTC. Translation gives CASSLVGHGNEQFF.

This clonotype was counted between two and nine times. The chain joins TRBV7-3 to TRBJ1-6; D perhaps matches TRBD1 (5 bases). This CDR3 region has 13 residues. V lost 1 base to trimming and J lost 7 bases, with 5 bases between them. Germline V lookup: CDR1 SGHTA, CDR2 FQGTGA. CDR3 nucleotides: TGTGCCAGCAGCTTAAAGGGGAATTCACCCCTCCACTTT. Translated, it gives CASSLKGNSPLHF.

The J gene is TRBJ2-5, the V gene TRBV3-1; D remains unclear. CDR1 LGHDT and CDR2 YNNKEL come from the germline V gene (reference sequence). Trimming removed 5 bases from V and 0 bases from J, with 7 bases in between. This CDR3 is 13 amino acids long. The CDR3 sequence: CASSNTYQETQYF. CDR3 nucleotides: TGTGCCAGCAGCAACACGTACCAAGAGACCCAGTACTTC.

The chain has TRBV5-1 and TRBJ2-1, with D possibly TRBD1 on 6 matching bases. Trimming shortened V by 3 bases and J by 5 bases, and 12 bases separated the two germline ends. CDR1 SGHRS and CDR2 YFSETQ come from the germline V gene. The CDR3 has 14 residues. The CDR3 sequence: CASSSQGFDNEQFF. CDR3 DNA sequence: TGCGCCAGCAGCTCACAGGGTTTCGACAATGAGCAGTTCTTC.

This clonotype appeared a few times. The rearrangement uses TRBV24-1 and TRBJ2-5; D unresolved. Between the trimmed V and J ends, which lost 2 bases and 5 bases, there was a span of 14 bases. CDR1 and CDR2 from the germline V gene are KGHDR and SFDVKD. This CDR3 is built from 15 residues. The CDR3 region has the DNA TGTGCCACCAGTGATTCGGCACTCCCTGCGGAGACCCAGTACTTC. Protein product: CATSDSALPAETQYF.

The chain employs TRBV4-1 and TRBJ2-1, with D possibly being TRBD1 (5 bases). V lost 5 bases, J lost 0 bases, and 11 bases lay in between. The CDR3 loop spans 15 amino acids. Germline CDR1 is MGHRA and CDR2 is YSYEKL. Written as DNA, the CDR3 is TGCGCCAGCAGCGCAGGGCCCCGCTCCTACAATGAGCAGTTCTTC. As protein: CASSAGPRSYNEQFF.

The CDR3 region is CASRAGYGDTQYF. The CDR3 coding sequence is TGTGCCAGCAGAGCGGGGTATGGAGATACGCAGTATTTT. The chain carries TRBV9 and TRBJ2-3; the match to TRBD2 covers 7 bases. The CDR3 consists of 13 residues. The V gene's germline CDR1 is SGDLS and CDR2 YYNGEE. J gave up 5 bases and V 5 bases, and 5 bases lay outside the gene matches.

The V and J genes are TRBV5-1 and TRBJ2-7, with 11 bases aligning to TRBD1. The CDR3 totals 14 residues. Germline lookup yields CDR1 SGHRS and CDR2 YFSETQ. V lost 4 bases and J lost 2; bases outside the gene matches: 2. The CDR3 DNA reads TGCGCCAGCAGCACGGGACAGGGGGCCTACGAGCAGTACTTC. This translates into CASSTGQGAYEQYF.

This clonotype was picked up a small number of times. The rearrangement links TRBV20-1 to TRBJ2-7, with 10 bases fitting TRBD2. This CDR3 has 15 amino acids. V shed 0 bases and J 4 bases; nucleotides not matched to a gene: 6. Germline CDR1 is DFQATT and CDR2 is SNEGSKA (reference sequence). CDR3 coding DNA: TGCAGTGCTAGAGATTCGGCTAGCGGGGGATACGAGCAGTACTTC. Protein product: CSARDSASGGYEQYF.